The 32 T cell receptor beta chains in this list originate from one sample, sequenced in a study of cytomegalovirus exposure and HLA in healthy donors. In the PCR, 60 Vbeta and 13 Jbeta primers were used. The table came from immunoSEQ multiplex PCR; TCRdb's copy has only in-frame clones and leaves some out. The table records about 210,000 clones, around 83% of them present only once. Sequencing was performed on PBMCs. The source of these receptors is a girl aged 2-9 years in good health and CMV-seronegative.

In nucleotides, the CDR3 is TGTGCCAAGAGACAGGCTAGCTCTGGGGCCAACGTCCTGACTTTC. Translation gives CAKRQASSGANVLTF. The chain employs TRBV6-9 and TRBJ2-6, with D possibly being TRBD1 (6 bases). V was cut by 10 bases and J by 0 bases, with 13 bases left in between. The germline CDR1 and CDR2 sequences are MNHGY and SVAAGI. The CDR3 length is 15 residues.

CDR3 amino acids: CASRPPQGTDTQYF. The CDR3 DNA is TGTGCCAGCAGACCACCACAGGGCACAGATACGCAGTATTTT. The genes are TRBV11-2 and TRBJ2-3; D is possibly TRBD1 (5 bases). The germline V gene encodes CDR1 SGHAT and CDR2 FQNNGV. CDR3 length: 14 residues. V was cut by 6 bases and J by 1 base, with 11 bases left in between.

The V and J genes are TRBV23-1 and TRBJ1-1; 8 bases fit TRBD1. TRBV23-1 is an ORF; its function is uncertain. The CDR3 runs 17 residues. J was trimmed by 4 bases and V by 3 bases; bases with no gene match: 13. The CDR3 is CASSHLEITGGFTEAFF. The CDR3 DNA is TGCGCCAGCAGTCACCTTGAGATAACAGGGGGGTTCACTGAAGCTTTCTTT.

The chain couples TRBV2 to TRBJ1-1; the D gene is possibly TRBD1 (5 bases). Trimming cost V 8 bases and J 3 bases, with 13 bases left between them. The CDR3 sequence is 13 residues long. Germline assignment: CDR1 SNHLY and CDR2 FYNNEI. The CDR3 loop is CASSRKGDTEAFF. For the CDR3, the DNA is TGTGCCAGCTCCCGAAAAGGGGACACTGAAGCTTTCTTT.

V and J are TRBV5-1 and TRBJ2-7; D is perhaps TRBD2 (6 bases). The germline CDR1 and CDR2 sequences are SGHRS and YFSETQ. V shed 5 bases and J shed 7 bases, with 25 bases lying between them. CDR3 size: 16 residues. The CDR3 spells CASRLNRDFRIYEQYF. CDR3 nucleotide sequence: TGCGCCAGCAGACTTAACCGGGACTTTCGAATTTATGAGCAGTACTTC.

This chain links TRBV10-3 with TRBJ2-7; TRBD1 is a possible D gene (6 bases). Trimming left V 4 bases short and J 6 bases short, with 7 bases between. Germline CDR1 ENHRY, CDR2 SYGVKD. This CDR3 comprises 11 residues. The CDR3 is CAISATGEQYF. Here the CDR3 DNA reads TGTGCCATCAGTGCGACAGGCGAGCAGTACTTC.

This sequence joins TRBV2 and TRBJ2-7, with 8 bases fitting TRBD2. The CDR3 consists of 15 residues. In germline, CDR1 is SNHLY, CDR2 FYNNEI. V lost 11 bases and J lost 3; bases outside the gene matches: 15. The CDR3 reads CAAFRREDGRYEQYF. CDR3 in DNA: TGTGCCGCATTCCGGCGGGAGGACGGGCGCTACGAGCAGTACTTC. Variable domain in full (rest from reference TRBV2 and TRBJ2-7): EPEVTQTPSHQVTQMGQEVILRCVPISNHLYFYWYRQILGQKVEFLVSFYNNEISEKSEIFDDQFSVERPDGSNFTLKIRSTKLEDSAMYFCAAFRREDGRYEQYFGPGTRLTVT.

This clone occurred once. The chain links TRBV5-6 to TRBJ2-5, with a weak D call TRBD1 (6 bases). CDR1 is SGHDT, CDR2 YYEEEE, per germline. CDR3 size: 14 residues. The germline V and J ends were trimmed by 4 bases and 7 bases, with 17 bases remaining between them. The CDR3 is CASSADSTEGTQYF. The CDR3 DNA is TGTGCCAGCAGCGCGGACAGTACAGAGGGGACCCAGTACTTC.

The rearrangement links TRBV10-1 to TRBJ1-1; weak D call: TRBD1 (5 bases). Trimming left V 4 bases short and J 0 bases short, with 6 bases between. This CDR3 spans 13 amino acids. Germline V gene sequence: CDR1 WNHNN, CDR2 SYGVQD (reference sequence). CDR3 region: CASSVGLNTEAFF. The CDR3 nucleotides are TGCGCCAGCAGTGTGGGGCTGAACACTGAAGCTTTCTTT.

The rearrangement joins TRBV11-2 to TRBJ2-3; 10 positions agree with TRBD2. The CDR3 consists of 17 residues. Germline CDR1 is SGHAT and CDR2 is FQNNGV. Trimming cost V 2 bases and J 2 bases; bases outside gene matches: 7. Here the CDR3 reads CASSLLAGAVNTDTQYF. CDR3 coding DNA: TGTGCCAGCAGCTTACTAGCGGGGGCCGTAAACACAGATACGCAGTATTTT. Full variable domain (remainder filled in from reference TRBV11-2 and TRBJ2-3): EAGVAQSPRYKIIEKRQSVAFWCNPISGHATLYWYQQILGQGPKLLIQFQNNGVVDDSQLPKDRFSAERLKGVDSTLKIQPAKLEDSAVYLCASSLLAGAVNTDTQYFGPGTRLTVL.

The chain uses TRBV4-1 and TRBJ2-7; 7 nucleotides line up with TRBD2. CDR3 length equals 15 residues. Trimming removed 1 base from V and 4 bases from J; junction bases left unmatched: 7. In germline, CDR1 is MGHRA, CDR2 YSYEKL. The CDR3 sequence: CASSQAGGRGYEQYF. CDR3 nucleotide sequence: TGCGCCAGCAGCCAAGCTGGCGGGAGAGGTTACGAGCAGTACTTC.

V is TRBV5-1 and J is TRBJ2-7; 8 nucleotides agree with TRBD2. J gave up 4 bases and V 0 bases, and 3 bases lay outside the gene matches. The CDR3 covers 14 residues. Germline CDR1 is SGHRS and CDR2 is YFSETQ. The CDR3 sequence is CASSLASGSYEQYF. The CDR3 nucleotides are TGCGCCAGCAGCTTGGCCAGCGGGAGTTACGAGCAGTACTTC.

The CDR3 spells CASSLAIGTLNTEAFF. Here the CDR3 DNA reads TGTGCCAGCAGCTTAGCGATCGGGACACTTAACACTGAAGCTTTCTTT. The V gene is TRBV7-6, the J gene TRBJ1-1; the D gene is possibly TRBD1 (6 bases). V was trimmed by 0 bases and J by 2 bases, leaving 13 bases between them. Germline V gene data show CDR1 as SGHVS and CDR2 as FNYEAQ. The CDR3 loop spans 16 amino acids.

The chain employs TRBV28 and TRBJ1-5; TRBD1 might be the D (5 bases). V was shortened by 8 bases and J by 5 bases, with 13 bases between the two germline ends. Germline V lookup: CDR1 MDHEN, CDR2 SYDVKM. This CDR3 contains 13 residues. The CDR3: CASEAGLYQPQHF. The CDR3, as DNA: TGTGCCAGCGAGGCAGGGCTCTATCAGCCCCAGCATTTT.

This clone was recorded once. The CDR3 coding sequence is TGTGCCACCAGCAGAAGGGGAACGGACACCGGGGAGCTGTTTTTT. Translating gives CATSRRGTDTGELFF. The chain uses TRBV15 and TRBJ2-2, with D possibly TRBD1 on 5 matching bases. The CDR3 has 15 amino acids. The germline V gene encodes CDR1 LNHNV and CDR2 YYDKDF (reference sequence). Trimming shortened V by 2 bases and J by 3 bases, and 10 bases separated the two germline ends.

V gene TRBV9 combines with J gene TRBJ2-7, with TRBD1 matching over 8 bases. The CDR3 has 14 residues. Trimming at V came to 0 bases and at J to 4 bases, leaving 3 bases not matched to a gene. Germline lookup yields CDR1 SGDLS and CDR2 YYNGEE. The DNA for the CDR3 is TGTGCCAGCAGCGTAGAGGGGGACAGGTACGAGCAGTACTTC. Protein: CASSVEGDRYEQYF.

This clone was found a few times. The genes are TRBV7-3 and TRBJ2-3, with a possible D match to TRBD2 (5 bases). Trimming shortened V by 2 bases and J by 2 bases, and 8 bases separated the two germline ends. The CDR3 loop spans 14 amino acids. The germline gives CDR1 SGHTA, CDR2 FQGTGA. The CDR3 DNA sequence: TGTGCCAGCAGCTTAGCCCGGGACACAGATACGCAGTATTTT. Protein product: CASSLARDTDTQYF.

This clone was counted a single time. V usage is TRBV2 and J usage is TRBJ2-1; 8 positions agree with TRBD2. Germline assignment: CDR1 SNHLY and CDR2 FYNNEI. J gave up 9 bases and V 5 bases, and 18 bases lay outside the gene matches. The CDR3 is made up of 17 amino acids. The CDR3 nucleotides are TGTGCCAGCAGTCCTAATAATCCCGGGACTAGAGCCGGTGAGCAGTTCTTC. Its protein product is CASSPNNPGTRAGEQFF.

The CDR3 bases are TGTGCTAGTGGTTTGCTCCGGGGGGGACTAGCTGGCACAGATACGCAGTATTTT. It specifies CASGLLRGGLAGTDTQYF. The gene calls are TRBV12-5 and TRBJ2-3, with 9 bases that match TRBD2. Germline V gene lookup returns CDR1 LGHNT and CDR2 FRNRAP. V dropped 2 bases and J dropped 1; count of bases not matched to a gene: 10. The CDR3 is 18 amino acids.

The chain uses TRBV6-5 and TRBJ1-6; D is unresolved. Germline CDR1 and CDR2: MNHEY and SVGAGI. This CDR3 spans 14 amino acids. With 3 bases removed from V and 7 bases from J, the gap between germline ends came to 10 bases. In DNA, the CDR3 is TGTGCCAGCAGTTATGTTAACTTAAATTCACCCCTCCACTTT. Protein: CASSYVNLNSPLHF.

CDR3 bases: TGTGCCACCAGCAGCGACAGGGGCCATGGCTACACCTTC. This gives the protein CATSSDRGHGYTF. The rearrangement links TRBV15 to TRBJ1-2; TRBD1 aligns across 8 bases. CDR3 length: 13 amino acids. Germline CDR1 and CDR2: LNHNV and YYDKDF (reference sequence). Trimming took 3 bases from V and 6 from J; bases not matched to a gene: 3.

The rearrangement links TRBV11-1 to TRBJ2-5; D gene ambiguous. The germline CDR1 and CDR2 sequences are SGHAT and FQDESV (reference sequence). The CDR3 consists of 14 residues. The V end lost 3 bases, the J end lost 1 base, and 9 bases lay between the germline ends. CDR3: CASSFGRTQETQYF. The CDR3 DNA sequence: TGTGCCAGCAGCTTTGGCAGAACCCAAGAGACCCAGTACTTC.

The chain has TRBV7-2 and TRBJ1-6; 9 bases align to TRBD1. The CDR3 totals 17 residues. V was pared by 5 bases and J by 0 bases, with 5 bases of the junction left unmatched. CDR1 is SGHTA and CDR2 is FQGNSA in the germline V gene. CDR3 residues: CASSAGTGSSYNSPLHF. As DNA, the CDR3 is TGTGCCAGCAGCGCCGGGACAGGGAGCTCCTATAATTCACCCCTCCACTTT.

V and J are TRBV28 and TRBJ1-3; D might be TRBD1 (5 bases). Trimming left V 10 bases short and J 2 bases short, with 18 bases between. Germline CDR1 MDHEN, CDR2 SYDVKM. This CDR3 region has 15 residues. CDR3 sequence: CATIDSGIAGNTIYF. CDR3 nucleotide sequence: TGTGCCACCATCGACAGCGGGATCGCTGGAAACACCATATATTTT. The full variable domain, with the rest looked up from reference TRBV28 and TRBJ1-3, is DVKVTQSSRYLVKRTGEKVFLECVQDMDHENMFWYRQDPGLGLRLIYFSYDVKMKEKGDIPEGYSVSREKKERFSLILESASTNQTSMYLCATIDSGIAGNTIYFGEGSWLTVV.

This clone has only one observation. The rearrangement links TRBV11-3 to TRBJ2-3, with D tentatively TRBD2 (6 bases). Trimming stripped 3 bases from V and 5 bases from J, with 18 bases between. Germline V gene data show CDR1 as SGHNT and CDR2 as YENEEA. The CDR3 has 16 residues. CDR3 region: CASSFSGGISGDTQYF. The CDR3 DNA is TGTGCCAGCAGCTTCAGTGGGGGGATAAGTGGAGATACGCAGTATTTT.

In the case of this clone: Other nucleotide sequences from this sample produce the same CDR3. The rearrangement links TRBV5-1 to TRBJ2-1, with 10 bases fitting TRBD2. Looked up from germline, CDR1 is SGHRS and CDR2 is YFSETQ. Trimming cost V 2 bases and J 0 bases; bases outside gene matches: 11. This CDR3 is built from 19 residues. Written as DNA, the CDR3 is TGCGCCAGCAGCTTCCGACCGACTAGCGGGTCTAGCTCCTACAATGAGCAGTTCTTC. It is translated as CASSFRPTSGSSSYNEQFF.

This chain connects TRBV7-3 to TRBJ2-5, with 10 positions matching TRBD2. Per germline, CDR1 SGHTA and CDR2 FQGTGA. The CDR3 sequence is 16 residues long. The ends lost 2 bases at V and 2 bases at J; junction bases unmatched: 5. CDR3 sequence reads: CASSLGASGGQETQYF. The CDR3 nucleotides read TGTGCCAGCAGCTTAGGGGCTAGCGGGGGACAAGAGACCCAGTACTTC.

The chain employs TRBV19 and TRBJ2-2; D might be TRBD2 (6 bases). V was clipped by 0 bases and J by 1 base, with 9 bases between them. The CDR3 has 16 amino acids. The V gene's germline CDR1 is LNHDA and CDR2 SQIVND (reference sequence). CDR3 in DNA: TGTGCCAGTAGTATAGATCCGGGGGTGAACACCGGGGAGCTGTTTTTT. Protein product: CASSIDPGVNTGELFF.

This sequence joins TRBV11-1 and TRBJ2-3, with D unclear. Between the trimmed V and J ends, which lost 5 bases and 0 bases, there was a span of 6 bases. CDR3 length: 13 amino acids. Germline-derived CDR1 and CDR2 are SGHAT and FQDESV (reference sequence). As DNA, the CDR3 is TGTGCCAGCAGCGTCTATAGCACAGATACGCAGTATTTT. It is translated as CASSVYSTDTQYF. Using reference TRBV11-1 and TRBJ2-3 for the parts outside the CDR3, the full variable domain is EAEVAQSPRYKITEKSQAVAFWCDPISGHATLYWYRQILGQGPELLVQFQDESVVDDSQLPKDRFSAERLKGVDSTLKIQPAELGDSAMYLCASSVYSTDTQYFGPGTRLTVL.

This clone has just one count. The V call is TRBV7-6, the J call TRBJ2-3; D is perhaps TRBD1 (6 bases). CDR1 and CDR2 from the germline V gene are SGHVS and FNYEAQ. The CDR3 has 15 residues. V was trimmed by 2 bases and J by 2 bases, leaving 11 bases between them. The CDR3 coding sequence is TGTGCCAGCAGCTTAAGGGACATATTCACAGATACGCAGTATTTT. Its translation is CASSLRDIFTDTQYF.

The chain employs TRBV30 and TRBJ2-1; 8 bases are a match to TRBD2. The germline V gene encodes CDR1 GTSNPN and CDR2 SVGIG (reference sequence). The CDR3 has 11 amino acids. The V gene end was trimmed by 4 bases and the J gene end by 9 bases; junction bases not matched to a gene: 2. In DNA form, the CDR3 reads TGTGCCTGGACCCGGGGGGGTGAGCAGTTCTTC. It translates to CAWTRGGEQFF.

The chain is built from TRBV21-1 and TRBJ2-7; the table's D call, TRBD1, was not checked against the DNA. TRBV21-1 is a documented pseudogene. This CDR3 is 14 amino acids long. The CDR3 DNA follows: TGTGCCAGCAGCACGAGACAGGGGGCGCGGGAGCAGTACTTC. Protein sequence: CASSTRQGAREQYF.